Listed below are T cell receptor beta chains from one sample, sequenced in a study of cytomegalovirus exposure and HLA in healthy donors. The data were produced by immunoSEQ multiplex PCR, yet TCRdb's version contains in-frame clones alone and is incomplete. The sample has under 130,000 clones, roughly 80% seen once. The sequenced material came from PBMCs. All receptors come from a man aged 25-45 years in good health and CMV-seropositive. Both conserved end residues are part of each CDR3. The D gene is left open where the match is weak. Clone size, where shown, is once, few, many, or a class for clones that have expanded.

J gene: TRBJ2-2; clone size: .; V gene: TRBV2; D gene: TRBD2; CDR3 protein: CASSEGGGGTNTGELFF; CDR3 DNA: TGTGCCAGCAGTGAAGGTGGGGGGGGAACGAACACCGGGGAGCTGTTTTTT
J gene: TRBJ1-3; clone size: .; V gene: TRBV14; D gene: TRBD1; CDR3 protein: CASSPRTGTSGNTIYF; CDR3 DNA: TGTGCCAGCAGCCCTCGGACAGGGACCTCTGGAAACACCATATATTTT
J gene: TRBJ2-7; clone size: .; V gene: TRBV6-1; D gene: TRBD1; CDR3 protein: CASSDRGDRVPLEQYF; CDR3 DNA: TGTGCCAGCAGTGATCGGGGGGACAGGGTCCCCTTAGAGCAGTACTTC
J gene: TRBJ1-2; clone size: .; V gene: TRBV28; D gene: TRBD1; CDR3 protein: CASSFKDRGGYTF; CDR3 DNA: TGTGCCAGCAGTTTTAAGGACAGGGGGGGCTACACCTTC
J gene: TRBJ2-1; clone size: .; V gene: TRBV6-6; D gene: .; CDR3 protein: CASSSARAIPYNEQFF; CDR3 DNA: TGTGCCAGCAGTTCCGCGAGGGCGATCCCCTACAATGAGCAGTTCTTC
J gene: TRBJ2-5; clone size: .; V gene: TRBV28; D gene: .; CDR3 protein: CASISEGRRETQYF; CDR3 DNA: TGTGCCAGCATCTCGGAGGGTAGGAGGGAGACCCAGTACTTC
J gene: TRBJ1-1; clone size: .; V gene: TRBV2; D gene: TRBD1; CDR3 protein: CASSGGQGTNTEAFF; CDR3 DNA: TGTGCCAGCAGTGGGGGACAGGGTACGAACACTGAAGCTTTCTTT
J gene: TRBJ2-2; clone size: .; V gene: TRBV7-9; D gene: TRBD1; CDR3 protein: CASSLGQGNTGELFF; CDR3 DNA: TGTGCCAGCAGCTTGGGACAGGGAAACACCGGGGAGCTGTTTTTT
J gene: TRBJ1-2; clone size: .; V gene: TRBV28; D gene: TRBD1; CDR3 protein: CASRPGGAGYTF; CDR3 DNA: TGTGCCAGCAGGCCAGGGGGCGCAGGCTACACCTTC
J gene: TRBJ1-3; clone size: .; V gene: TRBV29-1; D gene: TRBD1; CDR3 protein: CSVTGTGTLGNTIYF; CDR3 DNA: TGCAGCGTTACCGGGACAGGGACTCTGGGAAACACCATATATTTT
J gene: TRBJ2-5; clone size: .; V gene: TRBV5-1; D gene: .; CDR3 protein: CASSLAGETQYF; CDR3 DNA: TGCGCCAGCAGCTTGGCAGGCGAGACCCAGTACTTC
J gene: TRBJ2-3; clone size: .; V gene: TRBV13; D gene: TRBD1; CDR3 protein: CASSIPGQGARHDTQYF; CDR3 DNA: TGTGCCAGCAGCATCCCGGGACAGGGGGCCCGTCATGATACGCAGTATTTT
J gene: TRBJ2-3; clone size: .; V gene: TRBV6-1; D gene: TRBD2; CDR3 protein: CAGGELAGFSDTQYF; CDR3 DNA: TGTGCCGGGGGGGAACTAGCGGGATTCTCAGATACGCAGTATTTT
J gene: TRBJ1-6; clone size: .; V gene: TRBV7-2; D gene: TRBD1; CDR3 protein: CASSPRGEGNSPLHF; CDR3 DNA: TGTGCCAGCAGCCCCAGGGGGGAAGGTAATTCACCCCTCCACTTT
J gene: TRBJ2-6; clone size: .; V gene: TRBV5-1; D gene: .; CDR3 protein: CASTLSRDNYVLTF; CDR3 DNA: TGCGCCAGCACCCTCTCCCGGGACAACTACGTCCTGACTTTC
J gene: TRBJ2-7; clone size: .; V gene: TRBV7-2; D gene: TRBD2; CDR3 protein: CASSPPGLAGPPYEQYF; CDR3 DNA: TGTGCCAGCAGCCCCCCGGGTCTAGCGGGGCCTCCCTACGAGCAGTACTTC
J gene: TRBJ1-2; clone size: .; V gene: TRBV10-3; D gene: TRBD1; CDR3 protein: CAISDADRGNYGYTF; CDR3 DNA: TGTGCCATCAGTGACGCGGACAGGGGGAACTATGGCTACACCTTC
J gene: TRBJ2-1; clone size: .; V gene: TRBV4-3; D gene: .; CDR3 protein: CASSPTGQYNEQFF; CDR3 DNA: TGCGCCAGCAGCCCGACAGGACAGTACAATGAGCAGTTCTTC
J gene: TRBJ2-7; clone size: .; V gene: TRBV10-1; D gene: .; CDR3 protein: CASRTAPKRTYEQYF; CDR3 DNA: TGCGCCAGCAGGACAGCCCCTAAAAGGACCTACGAGCAGTACTTC
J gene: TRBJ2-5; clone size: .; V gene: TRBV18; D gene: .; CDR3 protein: CASSPDRTQETQYF; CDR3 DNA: TGTGCCAGCTCACCCGACAGAACTCAAGAGACCCAGTACTTC
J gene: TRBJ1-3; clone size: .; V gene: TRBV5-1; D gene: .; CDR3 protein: CASTLSGQTGNTIYF; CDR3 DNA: TGCGCCAGCACCCTAAGCGGACAGACTGGAAACACCATATATTTT
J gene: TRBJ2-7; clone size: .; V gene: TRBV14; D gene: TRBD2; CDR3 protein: CASSLTSVEQYF; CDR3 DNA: TGTGCCAGCAGCCTAACTAGCGTCGAGCAGTACTTC
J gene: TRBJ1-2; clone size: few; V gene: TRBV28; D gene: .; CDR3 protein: CASSLGQWYGYTF; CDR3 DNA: TGTGCCAGCAGCCTCGGACAGTGGTATGGCTACACCTTC
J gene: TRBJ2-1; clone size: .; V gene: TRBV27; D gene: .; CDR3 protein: CASSGKGGVNYNEQFF; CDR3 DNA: TGTGCCAGCAGTGGGAAGGGGGGGGTCAACTACAATGAGCAGTTCTTC
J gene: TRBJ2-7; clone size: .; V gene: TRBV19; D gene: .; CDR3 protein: CASSMFVQGTYEQYF; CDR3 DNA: TGTGCCAGTAGTATGTTTGTCCAGGGCACCTACGAGCAGTACTTC
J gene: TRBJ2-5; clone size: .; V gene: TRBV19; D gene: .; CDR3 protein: CASSFQRSQETQYF; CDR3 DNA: TGTGCCAGTAGTTTCCAACGGTCCCAAGAGACCCAGTACTTC
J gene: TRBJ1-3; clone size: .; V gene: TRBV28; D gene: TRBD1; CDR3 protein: CASTLGQGLGGNTIYF; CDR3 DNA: TGTGCCAGCACCCTAGGACAGGGGCTAGGTGGAAACACCATATATTTT
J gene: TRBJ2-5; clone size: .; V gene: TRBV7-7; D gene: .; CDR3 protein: CASSPGEWPQETQYF; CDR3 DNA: TGTGCTAGCAGCCCCGGGGAGTGGCCCCAAGAGACCCAGTACTTC
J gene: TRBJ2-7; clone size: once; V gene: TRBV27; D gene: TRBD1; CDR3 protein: CASSFDRGYEQYF; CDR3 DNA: TGTGCCAGCAGTTTTGACAGGGGCTACGAGCAGTACTTC
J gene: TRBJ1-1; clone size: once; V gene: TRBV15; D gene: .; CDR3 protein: CATSIDRRRAFF; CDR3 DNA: TGTGCCACCAGCATCGATAGGAGGCGAGCTTTCTTT
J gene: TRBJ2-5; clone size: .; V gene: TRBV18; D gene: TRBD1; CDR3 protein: CASSPPTGQGPQETQYF; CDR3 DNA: TGTGCCAGCTCACCACCGACCGGACAGGGTCCCCAAGAGACCCAGTACTTC
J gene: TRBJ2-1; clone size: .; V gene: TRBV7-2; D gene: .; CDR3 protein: CASSLWRGPDNEQFF; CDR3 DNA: TGTGCCAGCAGCTTATGGAGGGGGCCTGACAATGAGCAGTTCTTC
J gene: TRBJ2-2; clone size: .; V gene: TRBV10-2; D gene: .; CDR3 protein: CASKIGRSDTGELFF; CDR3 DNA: TGCGCCAGCAAAATTGGAAGGAGCGATACCGGGGAGCTGTTTTTT
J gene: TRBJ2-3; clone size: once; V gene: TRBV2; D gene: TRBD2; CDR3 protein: CASSAGTSGGTDTQYF; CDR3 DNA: TGTGCCAGCAGTGCTGGGACTAGCGGGGGGACAGATACGCAGTATTTT
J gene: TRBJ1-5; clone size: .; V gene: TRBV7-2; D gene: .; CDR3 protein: CASSSPRAGQPQHF; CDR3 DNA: TGTGCCAGCAGCTCCCCCCGGGCGGGTCAGCCCCAGCATTTT
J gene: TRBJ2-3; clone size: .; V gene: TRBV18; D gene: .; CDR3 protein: CASSPTVAGTRETQYF; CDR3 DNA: TGTGCCAGCTCACCCACGGTAGCTGGAACGAGGGAAACGCAGTATTTT
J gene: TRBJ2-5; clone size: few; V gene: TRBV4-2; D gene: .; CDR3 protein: CASSQGGTQYF; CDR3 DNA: TGTGCCAGCAGCCAAGGCGGGACCCAGTACTTC
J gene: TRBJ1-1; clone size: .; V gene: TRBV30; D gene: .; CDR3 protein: CAWSGMGLGTEAFF; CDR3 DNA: TGTGCCTGGAGTGGGATGGGGCTAGGCACTGAAGCTTTCTTT
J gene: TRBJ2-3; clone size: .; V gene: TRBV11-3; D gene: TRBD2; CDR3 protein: CASSLRLAGSTDTQYF; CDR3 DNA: TGTGCCAGCAGCTTGCGACTAGCGGGGAGCACAGATACGCAGTATTTT
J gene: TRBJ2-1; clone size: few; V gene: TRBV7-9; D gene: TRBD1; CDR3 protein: CASSLGAGGNEQFF; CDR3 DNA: TGTGCCAGCAGCTTAGGGGCAGGGGGAAATGAGCAGTTCTTC
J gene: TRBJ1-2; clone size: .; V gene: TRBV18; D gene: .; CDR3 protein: CASSPSGPRDYTF; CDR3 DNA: TGTGCCAGCTCACCATCGGGTCCCAGAGACTACACCTTC
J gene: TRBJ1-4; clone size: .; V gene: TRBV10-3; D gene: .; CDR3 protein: CAISARRENEKLFF; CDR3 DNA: TGTGCCATCAGCGCTCGGAGGGAGAATGAAAAACTGTTTTTT